This T cell receptor beta chain was documented in a study of blood T cells in healthy people across ages. For the second PCR, which ran for 7 to 11 cycles, a sample-barcoded 5' primer and a J-beta primer mix were used. Each CDR3 protein is one row after TCRdb ran MiXCR on the 5' RACE reads. The table includes some 560,000 distinct CDR3 sequences, about 28% detected once. This CDR3 comprises 13 residues. CDR1 SGHTA and CDR2 FQGNSA come from the germline V gene. The V gene lost 5 bases and the J gene lost 6 bases, with 13 bases spanning the gap. Every donor gave 9 to 10 milliliters of peripheral blood. This clonotype was seen only a few times. These data were likewise used in another study, on T cells of mothers and their children. According to that study: An overlap that was slightly higher, though non-significant, was seen in related mother-child pairs versus unrelated pairs.

This chain joins TRBV7-2 and TRBJ2-5; D call uncertain. The source material was blood. The receptor comes from a boy aged 2 to 10 in good health. CDR3 region: CASSRERRQTQYF. The CDR3, as DNA: TGTGCCAGCAGCCGAGAACGCAGACAGACCCAGTACTTC. Supplemented by reference TRBV7-2 and TRBJ2-5, the full variable domain reads GAGVSQSPSNKVTEKGKDVELRCDPISGHTALYWYRQSLGQGLEFLIYFQGNSAPDKSGLPSDRFSAERTGGSVSTLTIQRTQQEDSAVYLCASSRERRQTQYFGPGTRLLVL.